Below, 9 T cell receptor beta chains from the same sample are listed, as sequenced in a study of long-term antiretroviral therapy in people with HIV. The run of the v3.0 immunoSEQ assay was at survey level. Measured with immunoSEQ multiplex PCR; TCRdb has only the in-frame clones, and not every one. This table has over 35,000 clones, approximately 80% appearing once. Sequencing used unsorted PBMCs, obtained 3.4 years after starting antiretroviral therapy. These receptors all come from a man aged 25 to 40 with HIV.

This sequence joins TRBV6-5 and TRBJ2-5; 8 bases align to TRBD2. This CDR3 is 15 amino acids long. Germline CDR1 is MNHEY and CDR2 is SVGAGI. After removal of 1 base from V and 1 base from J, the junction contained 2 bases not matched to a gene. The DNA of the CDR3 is TGTGCCAGCAGTTACTTTACTAGCGGCCAAGAGACCCAGTACTTC. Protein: CASSYFTSGQETQYF.

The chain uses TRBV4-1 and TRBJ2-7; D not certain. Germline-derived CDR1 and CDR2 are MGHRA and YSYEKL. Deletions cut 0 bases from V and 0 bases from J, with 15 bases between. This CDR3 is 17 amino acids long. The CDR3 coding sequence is TGCGCCAGCAGCCAAGATCTTGAACAGACGTACTCCTACGAGCAGTACTTC. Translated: CASSQDLEQTYSYEQYF.

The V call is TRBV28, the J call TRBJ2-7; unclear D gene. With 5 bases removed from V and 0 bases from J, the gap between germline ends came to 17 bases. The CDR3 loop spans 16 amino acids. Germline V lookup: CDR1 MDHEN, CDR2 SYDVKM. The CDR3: CASSSPSPPSSYEQYF. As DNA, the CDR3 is TGTGCCAGCAGTAGCCCCTCCCCTCCTAGCTCCTACGAGCAGTACTTC.

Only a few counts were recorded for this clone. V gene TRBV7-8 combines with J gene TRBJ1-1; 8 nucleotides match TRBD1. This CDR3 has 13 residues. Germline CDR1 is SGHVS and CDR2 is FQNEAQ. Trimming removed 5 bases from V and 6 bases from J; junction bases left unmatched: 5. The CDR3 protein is CASSHTGGPEAFF. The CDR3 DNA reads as TGTGCCAGCAGCCACACAGGGGGACCTGAAGCTTTCTTT.

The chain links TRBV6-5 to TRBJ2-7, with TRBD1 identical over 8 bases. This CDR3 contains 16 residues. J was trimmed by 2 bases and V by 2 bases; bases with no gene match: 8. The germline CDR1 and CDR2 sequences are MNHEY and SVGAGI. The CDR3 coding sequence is TGTGCCAGCAGTTACATAGGGACAGGAGGGACCTACGAGCAGTACTTC. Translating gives CASSYIGTGGTYEQYF.

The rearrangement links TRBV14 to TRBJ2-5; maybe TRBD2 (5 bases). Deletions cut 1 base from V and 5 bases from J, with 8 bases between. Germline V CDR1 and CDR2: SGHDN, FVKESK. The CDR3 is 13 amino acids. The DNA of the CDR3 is TGTGCCAGCAGCCAAGGGGGAGTTGAGACCCAGTACTTC. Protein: CASSQGGVETQYF.

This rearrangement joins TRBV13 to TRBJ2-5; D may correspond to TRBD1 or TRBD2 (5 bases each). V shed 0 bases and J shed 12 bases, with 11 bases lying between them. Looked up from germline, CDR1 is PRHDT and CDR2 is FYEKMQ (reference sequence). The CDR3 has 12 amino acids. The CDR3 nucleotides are TGTGCCAGCAGCTTAGGCCGGGACCCTGAGTACTTC. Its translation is CASSLGRDPEYF.

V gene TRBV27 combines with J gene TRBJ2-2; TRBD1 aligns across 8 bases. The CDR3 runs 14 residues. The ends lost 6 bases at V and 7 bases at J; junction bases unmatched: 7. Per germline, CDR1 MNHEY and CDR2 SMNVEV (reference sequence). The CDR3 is CASRPTGVVGELFF. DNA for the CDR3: TGTGCCAGCAGGCCGACAGGGGTAGTCGGGGAGCTGTTTTTT.

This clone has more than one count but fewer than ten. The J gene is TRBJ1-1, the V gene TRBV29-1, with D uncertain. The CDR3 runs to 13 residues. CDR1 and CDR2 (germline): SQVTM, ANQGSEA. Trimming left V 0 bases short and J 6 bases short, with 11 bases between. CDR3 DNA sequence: TGCAGCGTTGAAGATACGGGTGGGGCTGAAGCTTTCTTT. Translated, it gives CSVEDTGGAEAFF.